This record looks at one TCR beta chain sequence and its context. The antigen is unknown. This sample stems from a study of cytomegalovirus exposure and HLA in healthy donors. General study points: The authors listed some 150 TCR beta chains as cytomegalovirus-associated.

The study ran its PCR with 60 Vbeta and 13 Jbeta primers. The table came from immunoSEQ multiplex PCR; TCRdb's copy has only in-frame clones and leaves some out. This repertoire includes 150,000 or so clones. Germline V gene lookup returns CDR1 MNHEY and CDR2 SMNVEV (reference sequence). This CDR3 comprises 12 residues. Trimming stripped 0 bases from V and 13 bases from J, with 10 bases between. The sequencing sample was made of PBMCs. This TCR was sampled from a woman aged 60-75 years in good health and CMV-seronegative. The chain is built from TRBV27 and TRBJ2-1, with D possibly matching TRBD1 (6 bases). The CDR3 protein is CASSLSRGYQFF. In nucleotides, the CDR3 is TGTGCCAGCAGTTTATCGAGGGGGTATCAGTTCTTC.